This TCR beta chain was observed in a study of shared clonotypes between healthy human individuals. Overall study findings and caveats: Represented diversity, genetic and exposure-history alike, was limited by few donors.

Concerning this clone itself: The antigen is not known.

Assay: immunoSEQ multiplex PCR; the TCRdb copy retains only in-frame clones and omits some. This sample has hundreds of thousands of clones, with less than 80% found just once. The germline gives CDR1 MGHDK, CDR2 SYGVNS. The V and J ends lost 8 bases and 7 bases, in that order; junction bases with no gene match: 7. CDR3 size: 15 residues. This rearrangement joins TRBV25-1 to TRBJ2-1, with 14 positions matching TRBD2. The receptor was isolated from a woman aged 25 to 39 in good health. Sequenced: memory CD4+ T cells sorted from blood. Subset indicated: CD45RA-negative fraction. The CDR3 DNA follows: TGTGCCAGCCGACTAGCGGGAGGGCATGTGAATGAGCAGTTCTTC. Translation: CASRLAGGHVNEQFF.